The source of this T cell receptor (beta chain) is a study of early T cells in non-severe SARS-CoV-2 infection. About the study: The authors sequenced bulk RNA from unsorted whole blood, leaving chains unpaired.

The CDR3 loop spans 15 amino acids. V gave up 3 bases and J gave up 1 base; unmatched junction bases: 4. Germline loops: CDR1 SGHTA, CDR2 FQGNSA. Study outcomes and limitations: Matching results from VDJdb favored anti-spike CD8 responses, leaving private and CD4 specificities undetected.

A note on this clonotype: Its antigen is currently unknown.

Attachment of unique molecular identifiers was made to individual cDNA molecules. MiXCR was run by TCRdb on the 5' RACE reads, yielding one entry per CDR3 protein. The sample holds tens of thousands of distinct CDR3 sequences; approximately 5.5% are singletons and the top ten take 3.5%. The source material was whole blood. The clonotype was recovered from an adult who was a healthcare worker with PCR-confirmed SARS-CoV-2 infection or an uninfected control (not recorded which). The chain carries TRBV7-2 and TRBJ2-7; 9 bases are shared with TRBD1. This CDR3 is CASSLRGQGSYEQYF. CDR3 DNA: TGTGCCAGCAGCTTGAGGGGACAGGGTTCCTACGAGCAGTACTTC.